A single sample is the source of the 6 T cell receptor beta chains below, sequenced in a study of shared clonotypes between healthy human individuals. TCRdb's table, derived via immunoSEQ multiplex PCR, lists solely in-frame clones and lacks some. The data show 550,000 to 800,000 clones, around 90% seen once. Sample: memory CD8+ T cells from PBMCs. Indicated subset: CD45RO+ cells pooled with CCR7-negative TemRA cells. These TCRs come from a man between 18 and 29 years old in good health. Some clones in this sample may be carry-over from other donors' samples.

This clone appeared once. The chain is built from TRBV19 and TRBJ2-4, with 7 nucleotides matching TRBD2. This CDR3 comprises 16 residues. The V gene end was trimmed by 5 bases and the J gene end by 1 base; junction bases not matched to a gene: 8. Germline assignment: CDR1 LNHDA and CDR2 SQIVND (reference sequence). CDR3 amino acids: CASSDGEGGAKNIQYF. The CDR3 DNA reads TGTGCCAGTAGTGATGGGGAGGGCGGGGCCAAAAACATTCAGTACTTC.

Notes on this clone: This sample includes further DNA sequences coding for the same CDR3. The V gene is TRBV6-5, the J gene TRBJ2-7; D unclear. V gave up 7 bases and J gave up 0 bases, with 4 bases separating them. There are 11 residues in the CDR3. Germline CDR1 MNHEY, CDR2 SVGAGI. The chain's CDR3 is CASTSSYEQYF. CDR3 nucleotides: TGTGCCAGCACGAGCTCCTACGAGCAGTACTTC.

This clone was detected once. In the same sample, other DNA sequences code for this CDR3. The chain carries TRBV10-2 and TRBJ2-7, with D uncertain. Germline CDR1 is WSHSY and CDR2 is SAAADI. The germline V and J ends were trimmed by 8 bases and 3 bases, with 2 bases remaining between them. The CDR3 has 9 residues. CDR3 bases: TGCGCCAGCGGCTACGAGCAGTACTTC. Protein: CASGYEQYF.

The rearrangement joins TRBV6-5 to TRBJ2-6; D gene ambiguous. Per the germline V gene, CDR1 is MNHEY and CDR2 is SVGAGI. Between the trimmed V and J ends, which lost 4 bases and 0 bases, there was a span of 7 bases. CDR3 length: 15 amino acids. Written as DNA, the CDR3 is TGTGCCAGCAGTTTGGTCGGCTCTGGGGCCAACGTCCTGACTTTC. Its protein is CASSLVGSGANVLTF.

This clone was detected only once. The chain carries TRBV7-3 and TRBJ2-1, with 8 bases fitting TRBD2. The CDR3 sequence is 16 residues long. Losses at the gene ends were 0 bases for V and 4 bases for J; bases not matched to a gene: 5. CDR1 is SGHTA, CDR2 FQGTGA, per germline. This chain's CDR3 is CASSLTPGGRYNEQFF. The CDR3, as DNA: TGTGCCAGCAGCTTAACGCCGGGAGGGAGATACAATGAGCAGTTCTTC.

The rearrangement links TRBV11-3 to TRBJ2-7, with D possibly TRBD1 on 6 matching bases. From germline, CDR1 is SGHNT and CDR2 YENEEA. This CDR3 region has 15 residues. V lost 5 bases to trimming and J lost 3 bases, with 17 bases between them. The CDR3 sequence is CASSITLRGFYEQYF. The CDR3 bases are TGTGCCAGCAGCATTACCCTCAGGGGATTCTACGAGCAGTACTTC.